Given below is one T cell receptor (beta chain) in context. Under the authors' procedure: Using reference gene primer amplification, nucleated cell counts were estimated. Some clones are missing from TCRdb's copy, which holds only in-frame ones; the method was immunoSEQ multiplex PCR. V and J calls plus clone size are reproduced from that table; the DNA served to infer D and trimming. This sample has around 64,000 clones; roughly nine tenths occur once, and the top ten carry 8.6%. This sample stems from a study of blood T cell repertoires in COVID-19. About the study: Nucleic acid was either cDNA or gDNA, and it came from T cells, B-cell-depleted T cells, or PBMCs.

The CDR3 loop spans 14 amino acids. With 7 bases removed from V and 1 base from J, the gap between germline ends came to 12 bases. Germline CDR1 SNHLY, CDR2 FYNNEI. The sequence was obtained from a human donor in a cohort sampled during active COVID-19. The chain recombines TRBV2 with TRBJ2-3, with D possibly TRBD2 on 5 matching bases. Material for sequencing was peripheral blood. The CDR3 here is CASKREVGTDTQYF. The CDR3 DNA reads TGTGCCAGCAAGAGGGAAGTGGGCACAGATACGCAGTATTTT.